This T cell receptor beta chain was recovered during a study of blood T cell repertoires in COVID-19. Background on the study: Material from acute and convalescent COVID-19 was sourced from the United States, Italy and Spain. From T cells, B-cell-depleted T cells, or PBMCs came the material, which was cDNA or gDNA.

Measured with immunoSEQ multiplex PCR; TCRdb has only the in-frame clones, and not every one. The sample shows around 150,000 clones, roughly 82% of them seen only once. The clonotype originates from a woman aged 40 to 55 with COVID-19, enrolled during active disease. Source material: peripheral blood.

The CDR3, as DNA: TGTGCCAGCAGTATAATACAGGGGGGGAGAGCTTTCTTT. Translated: CASSIIQGGRAFF. This chain uses TRBV12-3 or TRBV12-4 with TRBJ1-1, with TRBD1 matching 8 bases. CDR3 length: 13 amino acids. Trimming cost V 5 bases and J 10 bases; bases outside gene matches: 9.